This T cell receptor (beta chain) originates from a study of blood T cell repertoires in COVID-19. Germline values: CDR1 LGHDT, CDR2 YNNKEL (reference sequence). The CDR3 is made up of 14 amino acids. V was clipped by 6 bases and J by 5 bases; unmatched bases: 6. Only in-frame clones appear in the TCRdb table, and some are missing; sequencing was by immunoSEQ multiplex PCR. The data contain approximately 260,000 clones, approximately 86% of them singletons. The source is a man in his late teens or twenties with active or convalescent COVID-19. The sequencing sample was made of peripheral blood. V gene TRBV3-1 (or the pseudogene TRBV3-2) combines with J gene TRBJ1-4, with 7 bases that match TRBD1. This CDR3 reads CASSPGTVNEKLFF. The CDR3, as DNA: TGTGCCAGCAGTCCCGGGACAGTGAATGAAAAACTGTTTTTT.